This T cell receptor beta chain comes out of a study of CD8 T cells in Susac syndrome. Isolation of CD8+ and CD4+ T cells was performed negatively, whereas enrichment of TEMRA cells was done by FACS. cDNA came from 0.5 to 1 ug RNA primed by random hexamers. The CDR3 of TCR beta was amplified by immunoSEQ multiplex PCR across 54 Vbeta and 13 Jbeta. Each CDR3 protein is one row after TCRdb ran MiXCR on the immunoSEQ multiplex PCR reads. The table includes approximately 75,000 distinct CDR3 sequences, approximately 95% detected once. The CDR3 consists of 14 residues. Germline assignment: CDR1 SGDLS and CDR2 YYNGEE. Trimming cost V 3 bases and J 6 bases; bases outside gene matches: 2.

The clonotype originates from a human donor in good health. The V and J genes are TRBV9 and TRBJ1-5, with TRBD1 matching 11 bases. Specimen: CD8+ T cells from PBMCs. Written as DNA, the CDR3 is TGTGCCAGCAGCGGAGGGACAGGGGGTCAGCCCCAGCATTTT. Amino acid sequence: CASSGGTGGQPQHF.